The sequence of this T cell receptor (beta chain) was determined in a study of blood T cells in healthy people across ages. This clonotype has a count of ten or more. Its antigen remains unidentified. Total RNA was extracted at no less than 5 micrograms per sample. The CDR3 runs to 14 residues. Trimming removed 2 bases from V and 5 bases from J, with 15 bases in between. Germline V lookup: CDR1 DFQATT, CDR2 SNEGSKA (reference sequence). A second PCR of roughly 7 to 11 cycles used a sample-barcoded 5' primer and a J-beta primer mix. TCRdb ran MiXCR on the 5' RACE reads and lists one entry per CDR3 protein. The repertoire has 720,000 or so distinct CDR3 sequences, less than 45% of them found once; the top ten carry 25% to 35%. Study results and caveats: TCR beta diversity tracked closely with naive T cell percentage.

Sequencing was performed on blood. The gene calls are TRBV20-1 and TRBJ2-5, with no clear D. The source is a man older than 75 in good health. The CDR3 DNA reads TGCAGTGCTAGAATCCCTCGCCCCGGGGAGACCCAGTACTTC. It codes for CSARIPRPGETQYF.